This T cell receptor beta chain was retrieved from a study of shared clonotypes between healthy human individuals. The table came from immunoSEQ multiplex PCR; TCRdb's copy has only in-frame clones and leaves some out. The data show 600,000 to 800,000 clones, with approximately 77% seen just once and under 2% held by the top ten. There were only Caucasian adults among the donors, and all lived in Nashville, Tennessee. This clone was recorded only once. Germline V lookup: CDR1 SGHKS, CDR2 YYEKEE (reference sequence). The V gene end was trimmed by 4 bases and the J gene end by 4 bases; junction bases not matched to a gene: 16. This CDR3 contains 18 residues.

The sequence derives from a young woman in good health. The chain uses TRBV5-5 and TRBJ1-4; 7 bases line up with TRBD1. The sample comprised memory CD4+ T cells sorted from blood. The subset is: CD45RA-negative fraction. This chain's CDR3 is CASSQAFLTGAVNEKLFF. As DNA, the CDR3 is TGTGCCAGCAGCCAAGCTTTTCTCACAGGGGCGGTTAATGAAAAACTGTTTTTT.